This T cell receptor beta chain was profiled in a study of blood T cell repertoires in COVID-19. Study-wide background: The origin of the acute and convalescent COVID-19 samples was the United States, Italy and Spain. T cells, B-cell-depleted T cells, or PBMCs provided the cDNA or gDNA that served as material.

V shed 2 bases and J 4 bases; nucleotides not matched to a gene: 6. This CDR3 comprises 15 residues. Germline loops: CDR1 MNHEY, CDR2 SVGAGI. Original processing methods: Amplification with reference gene primers provided the estimates of nucleated cell counts. Assay used: immunoSEQ multiplex PCR; TCRdb lists only in-frame clones, some missing. The D gene and trimming were derived from the DNA, and the V and J assignments and clone size from that table. In the table there are 50,000 or so clones, around nine tenths of which are singletons. The clonotype originates from a man between 50 and 59 years old with active COVID-19. Sequencing was done on a sample of peripheral blood. The chain is built from TRBV6-5 and TRBJ2-3; 7 bases agree with TRBD1. The CDR3 sequence is CASSYRGPPPDTQYF. The DNA for the CDR3 is TGTGCCAGCAGTTACAGGGGGCCCCCCCCAGATACGCAGTATTTT.